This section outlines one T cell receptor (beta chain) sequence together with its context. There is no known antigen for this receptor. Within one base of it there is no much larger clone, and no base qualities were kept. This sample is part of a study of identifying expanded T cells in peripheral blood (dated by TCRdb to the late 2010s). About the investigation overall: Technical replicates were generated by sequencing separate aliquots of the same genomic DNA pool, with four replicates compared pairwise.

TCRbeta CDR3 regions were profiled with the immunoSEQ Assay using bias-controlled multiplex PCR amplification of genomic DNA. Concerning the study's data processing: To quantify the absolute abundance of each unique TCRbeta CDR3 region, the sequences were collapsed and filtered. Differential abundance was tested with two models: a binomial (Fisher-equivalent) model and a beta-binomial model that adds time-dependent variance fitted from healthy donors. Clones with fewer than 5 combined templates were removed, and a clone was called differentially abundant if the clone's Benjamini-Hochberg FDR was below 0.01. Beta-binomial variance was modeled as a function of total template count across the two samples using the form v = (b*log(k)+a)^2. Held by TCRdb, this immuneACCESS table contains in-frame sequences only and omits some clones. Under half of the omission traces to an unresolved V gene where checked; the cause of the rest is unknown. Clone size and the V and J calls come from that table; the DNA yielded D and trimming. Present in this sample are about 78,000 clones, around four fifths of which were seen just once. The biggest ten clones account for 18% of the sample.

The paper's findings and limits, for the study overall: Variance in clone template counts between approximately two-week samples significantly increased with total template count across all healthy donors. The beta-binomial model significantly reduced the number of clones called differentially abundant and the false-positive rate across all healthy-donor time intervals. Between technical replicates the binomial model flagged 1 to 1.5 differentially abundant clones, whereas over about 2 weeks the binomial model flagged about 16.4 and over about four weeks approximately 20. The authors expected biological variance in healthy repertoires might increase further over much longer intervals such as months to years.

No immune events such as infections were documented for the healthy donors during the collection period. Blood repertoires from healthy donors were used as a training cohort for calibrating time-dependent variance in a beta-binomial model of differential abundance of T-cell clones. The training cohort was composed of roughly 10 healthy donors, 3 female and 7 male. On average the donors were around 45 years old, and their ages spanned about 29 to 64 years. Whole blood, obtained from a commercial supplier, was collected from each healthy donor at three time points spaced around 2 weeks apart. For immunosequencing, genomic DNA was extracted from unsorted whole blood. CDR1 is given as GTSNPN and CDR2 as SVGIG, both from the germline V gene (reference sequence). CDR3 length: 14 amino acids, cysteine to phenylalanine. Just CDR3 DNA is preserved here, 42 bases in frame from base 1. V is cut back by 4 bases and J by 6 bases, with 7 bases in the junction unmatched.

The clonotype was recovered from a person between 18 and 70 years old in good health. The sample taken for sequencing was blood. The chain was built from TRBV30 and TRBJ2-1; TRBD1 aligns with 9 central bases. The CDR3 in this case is CAWNKGTGSNEQFF. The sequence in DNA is TGTGCCTGGAACAAGGGGACAGGGTCCAATGAGCAGTTCTTC.